A selection of T cell receptor beta chains follows, all from one sample in a study of T cell repertoires in cytomegalovirus infection. No antigen has been assigned to these receptors. Each CDR3 protein is one row after TCRdb ran MiXCR on the reads. This table holds about 110,000 distinct CDR3 sequences, 42% found once. This specimen consisted of CD8+ T cells from cultured PBMCs, obtained from culture after CMV antigen stimulation. These receptors were obtained from a human donor in good health (CMV status not recorded). Some clones in this sample may be carry-over from other donors' samples. The CDR3 runs from the conserved cysteine through the conserved F or W. D genes are given only for firm matches. Only some rows state a clone size, as once, few, many or a class for expanded clones.

V	length	J	size	D	DNA	CDR3
TRBV2	14	TRBJ2-3	few	NA	TGTGCCAGCACCCGCGGGACCTTCCCCCACACGCAGTATTTT	CASTRGTFPHTQYF
TRBV7-9	13	TRBJ2-5	NA	NA	TGTGCCAGCACCCCACTTAACCAAGAGACCCAGTACTTC	CASTPLNQETQYF
TRBV7-6	16	TRBJ2-7	NA	NA	TGTGCCAGCAGCCCAAACTCGGGACTCCTTCGAGACGAGCAGTACTTC	CASSPNSGLLRDEQYF
TRBV7-9	15	TRBJ1-5	NA	TRBD1	TGTGCCAGCAGTCTACAGGGGGCCGACAATCAGCCCCAGCATTTT	CASSLQGADNQPQHF
TRBV4-1	15	TRBJ1-1	NA	NA	TGCGCCAGCAGCCAAGATCTTGGGAGTTACACTGAAGCTTTCTTT	CASSQDLGSYTEAFF
TRBV14	17	TRBJ2-3	NA	TRBD1	TGTGCCAGCAGCCAAGATATTTGGACAGGGGAAACAGATACGCAGTATTTT	CASSQDIWTGETDTQYF
TRBV2	10	TRBJ2-7	few	NA	TGTGCCAGCAGTAACTACGAGCAGTACTTC	CASSNYEQYF
TRBV7-6	16	TRBJ2-3	NA	TRBD2	TGTGCCAGCAGCTTACCGTCTAGCGGCGGTCCAGATACGCAGTATTTT	CASSLPSSGGPDTQYF
TRBV12-3/TRBV12-4	15	TRBJ2-1	NA	TRBD2	TGTGCCAGCAGTTTCTGGACTAGCGGGATCGATGAGCAGTTCTTT	CASSFWTSGIDEQFF
TRBV7-2	14	TRBJ2-1	few	TRBD2	TGTGCCAGCGCGGGACTAGCGGACTACAATGAGCAGTTCTTC	CASAGLADYNEQFF
TRBV5-1	13	TRBJ2-7	NA	NA	TGCGCCAGCAGCTTCGGACACGCCAACGAGCAGTACTTC	CASSFGHANEQYF
TRBV7-9	14	TRBJ2-1	few	NA	TGTGCCAGCAGCTCGCCCCCCCGGGCGAATGAGCAGTTCTTC	CASSSPPRANEQFF
TRBV4-1	15	TRBJ2-2	NA	NA	TGCGCCAGCAGCTTTTCCAGGGAGGACACCGGGGAGCTGTTTTTT	CASSFSREDTGELFF
TRBV6-1	13	TRBJ2-7	NA	NA	TGTGCCAGCAGATTGGACAACTCCTACGAGCAGTACTTC	CASRLDNSYEQYF
TRBV4-1	15	TRBJ2-7	many	NA	TGCGCCAGCAGCCAAGATCGCTTAGGCGTTGCCGAGCAGTACTTC	CASSQDRLGVAEQYF
TRBV7-8	15	TRBJ2-5	few	NA	TGTGCCAGCAGCTTATCCTGGGGGAACGGGGAGACCCAGTACTTC	CASSLSWGNGETQYF
TRBV28	15	TRBJ1-2	NA	NA	TGTGCCAGCAGCCCCCCGGTCCCGGATTCCTATGGCTACACCTTC	CASSPPVPDSYGYTF
TRBV6-6	17	TRBJ2-1	NA	NA	TGTGCCAGCAGCCACGGGGGGAGGGGGAGCTCCTACAATGAGCAGTTCTTC	CASSHGGRGSSYNEQFF
TRBV6-6	16	TRBJ1-3	NA	NA	TGTGCCAGCAGTTGGGCGAGGGAGCCCTCTGGAAACACCATATATTTT	CASSWAREPSGNTIYF
TRBV6-8	14	TRBJ2-1	few	NA	TGTGCCAGCAGTTATGCAGGGACCTACAATGAGCAGTTCTTC	CASSYAGTYNEQFF
TRBV18	15	TRBJ2-3	NA	NA	TGTGCCAGCTCACCACCCATTTCAGGCACAGATACGCAGTATTTT	CASSPPISGTDTQYF
TRBV9	17	TRBJ2-1	NA	TRBD2	TGTGCCAGCAGCGTAGGAACTAGCGGGCTGAAGGGGAATGAGCAGTTCTTC	CASSVGTSGLKGNEQFF
TRBV6-6	16	TRBJ1-2	few	NA	TGTGCCAGCAGTGCCGGAGCTCTGACCCCTCTTTGGGGCTACACCTTC	CASSAGALTPLWGYTF
TRBV7-8	18	TRBJ1-1	NA	NA	TGTGCCAGCAGCTTGTATAATACAGGCCCCGCTGGGAACACTGAAGCTTTCTTT	CASSLYNTGPAGNTEAFF
TRBV28	15	TRBJ1-2	few	TRBD1	TGTGCCAGCACTGAGGACGGACAGGAAAACTATGGCTACACCTTC	CASTEDGQENYGYTF
TRBV28	15	TRBJ1-5	NA	NA	TGTGCCAGCAGTCCGCGACAAATAGGCAATCAGCCCCAGCATTTT	CASSPRQIGNQPQHF
TRBV2	15	TRBJ2-1	NA	NA	TGTGCCAGCAGTCAGAACAGACCAGGATACAATGAGCAGTTCTTC	CASSQNRPGYNEQFF
TRBV11-1	15	TRBJ2-7	NA	TRBD1	TGTGCCAGCAGCTCTATCGAGACAGGGAACTACGAGCAGTACTTC	CASSSIETGNYEQYF
TRBV7-3	15	TRBJ2-3	many	TRBD2	TGTGCCAGCAGCTGGACTAGCGGTGGCACAGATACGCAGTATTTT	CASSWTSGGTDTQYF